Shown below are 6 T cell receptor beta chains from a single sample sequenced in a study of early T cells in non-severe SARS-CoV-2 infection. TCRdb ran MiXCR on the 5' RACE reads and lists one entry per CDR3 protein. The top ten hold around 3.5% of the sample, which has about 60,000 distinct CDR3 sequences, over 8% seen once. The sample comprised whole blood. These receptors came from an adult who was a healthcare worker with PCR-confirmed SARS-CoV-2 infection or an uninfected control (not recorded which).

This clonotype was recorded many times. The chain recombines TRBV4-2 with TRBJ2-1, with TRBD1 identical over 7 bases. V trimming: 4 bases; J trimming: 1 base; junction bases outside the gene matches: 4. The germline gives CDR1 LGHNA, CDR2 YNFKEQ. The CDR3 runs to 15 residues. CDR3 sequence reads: CASSLPGQSYNEQFF. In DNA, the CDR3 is TGTGCCAGCAGCCTTCCGGGACAGTCCTACAATGAGCAGTTCTTC.

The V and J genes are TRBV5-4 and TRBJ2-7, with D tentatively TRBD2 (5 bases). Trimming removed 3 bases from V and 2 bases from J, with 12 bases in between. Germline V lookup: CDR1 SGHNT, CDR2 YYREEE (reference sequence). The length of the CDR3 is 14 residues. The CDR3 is CASSWKLDTYEQYF. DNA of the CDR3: TGTGCCAGCAGCTGGAAACTAGACACCTACGAGCAGTACTTC.

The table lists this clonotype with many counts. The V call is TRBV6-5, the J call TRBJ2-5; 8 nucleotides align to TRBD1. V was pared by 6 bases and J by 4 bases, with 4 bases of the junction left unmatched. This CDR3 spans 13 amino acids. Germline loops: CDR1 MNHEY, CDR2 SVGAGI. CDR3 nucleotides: TGTGCCAGCAGGCTGACAGGGGTAGAGACCCAGTACTTC. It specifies CASRLTGVETQYF.

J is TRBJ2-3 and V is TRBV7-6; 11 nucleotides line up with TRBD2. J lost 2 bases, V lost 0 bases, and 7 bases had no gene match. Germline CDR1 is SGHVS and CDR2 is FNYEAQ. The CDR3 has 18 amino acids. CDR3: CASSLALLAGAITDTQYF. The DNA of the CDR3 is TGTGCCAGCAGCTTAGCGCTACTAGCGGGAGCTATCACAGATACGCAGTATTTT. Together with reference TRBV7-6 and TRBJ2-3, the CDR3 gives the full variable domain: GAGVSQSPRYKVTKRGQDVALRCDPISGHVSLYWYRQALGQGPEFLTYFNYEAQQDKSGLPNDRFSAERPEGSISTLTIQRTEQRDSAMYRCASSLALLAGAITDTQYFGPGTRLTVL.

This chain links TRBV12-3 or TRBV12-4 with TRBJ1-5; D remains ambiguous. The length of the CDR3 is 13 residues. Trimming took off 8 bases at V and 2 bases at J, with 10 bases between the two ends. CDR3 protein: CASGRGGNQPQHF. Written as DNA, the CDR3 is TGTGCCAGCGGCAGAGGTGGCAATCAGCCCCAGCATTTT.

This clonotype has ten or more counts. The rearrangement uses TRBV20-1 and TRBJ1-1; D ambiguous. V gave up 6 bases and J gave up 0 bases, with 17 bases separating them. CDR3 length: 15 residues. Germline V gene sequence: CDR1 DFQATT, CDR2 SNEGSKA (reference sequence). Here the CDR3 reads CSARALRTLNTEAFF. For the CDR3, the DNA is TGCAGTGCCCGCGCCCTGAGGACTCTGAACACTGAAGCTTTCTTT.